These 21 T cell receptor beta chains originate from one sample sequenced in a study of T-cell reconstitution after alpha-beta-depleted transplantation in children. A library of TCRbeta sequences, prepared with unique molecular identifiers, was generated. TCRdb ran MiXCR on the PCR reads and lists one entry per CDR3 protein. In the table there are 550,000 to 600,000 distinct CDR3 sequences, roughly 23% of which are singletons. Sequencing was performed on PBMCs, mostly from graft donor cells, taken 360 days after TCRalphabeta/CD19-depleted stem cell transplant. The receptors were gathered from a boy under two years old who had a stem cell transplant for acute myeloid leukemia, so the T cells may come from the graft donor.

The J gene is TRBJ2-7, the V gene TRBV18, with 11 bases that match TRBD1. V was clipped by 2 bases and J by 6 bases; unmatched bases: 3. The germline V gene has CDR1 KGHSH and CDR2 LQKENI. The CDR3 is 14 residues long. DNA of the CDR3: TGTGCCAGCTCACCAGGACAGGGGGCTATCGAGCAGTACTTC. This encodes CASSPGQGAIEQYF.

J is TRBJ2-7 and V is TRBV28; no clear D gene. The germline V gene encodes CDR1 MDHEN and CDR2 SYDVKM. The CDR3 is 12 residues long. CDR3 in amino acids: CASSPTSFEQYV. In nucleotides, the CDR3 is TGTGCCAGCAGTCCCACCTCCTTCGAGCAGTACGTC.

The chain couples TRBV11-2 to TRBJ2-2, with D hard to call. Trimming removed 3 bases at V and 8 bases at J, with 10 bases between. The CDR3 has 13 amino acids. Germline V gives CDR1 SGHAT, CDR2 FQNNGV. In DNA, the CDR3 is TGTGCCAGCAGCTTCCTACCTCGAGGGGAGCTGTTTTTT. As protein: CASSFLPRGELFF.

This clonotype was seen many times. This sequence joins TRBV29-1 and TRBJ2-2, with TRBD1 identical over 10 bases. The CDR3 sequence is 14 residues long. V shed 6 bases and J 3 bases; nucleotides not matched to a gene: 4. Germline assignment: CDR1 SQVTM and CDR2 ANQGSEA. CDR3: CSVRTGGYTGELFF. CDR3 nucleotide sequence: TGCAGCGTGAGGACAGGGGGTTACACCGGGGAGCTGTTTTTT.

In this sample, this clonotype turned up a few times. The J gene is TRBJ2-3, the V gene TRBV15; D is possibly TRBD2 (7 bases). Deletions cut 5 bases from V and 1 base from J, with 13 bases between. The CDR3 runs to 15 residues. Germline assignment: CDR1 LNHNV and CDR2 YYDKDF (reference sequence). The DNA of the CDR3 is TGTGCCACCAGCGGGGGGCGGGGGCGCACAGATACGCAGTATTTT. Protein product: CATSGGRGRTDTQYF. Supplemented by reference TRBV15 and TRBJ2-3, the full variable domain reads DAMVIQNPRYQVTQFGKPVTLSCSQTLNHNVMYWYQQKSSQAPKLLFHYYDKDFNNEADTPDNFQSRRPNTSFCFLDIRSPGLGDTAMYLCATSGGRGRTDTQYFGPGTRLTVL.

This rearrangement joins TRBV20-1 to TRBJ1-1; no clear D. CDR1 and CDR2 (germline): DFQATT, SNEGSKA (reference sequence). V shed 5 bases and J shed 4 bases, with 14 bases lying between them. The CDR3 spans 13 residues. The CDR3 spells CSAFPLGSTEAFF. CDR3 nucleotide sequence: TGCAGTGCTTTCCCTCTGGGGAGCACTGAAGCTTTCTTT.

The gene calls are TRBV10-3 and TRBJ2-5; D gene unclear. Germline values: CDR1 ENHRY, CDR2 SYGVKD. Trimming took off 1 base at V and 9 bases at J, with 21 bases between the two ends. The CDR3 consists of 16 residues. The CDR3 nucleotides are TGTGCCATCAGTGAGTTTTCTCTGGCTGGTTTTGAGGCCCAGTACTTC. The encoded protein is CAISEFSLAGFEAQYF.

This clonotype has only a few counts. The chain employs TRBV29-1 and TRBJ1-2; TRBD1 aligns across 8 bases. CDR1 is SQVTM and CDR2 is ANQGSEA in the germline V gene. The CDR3 is 13 residues long. Trimming at V came to 6 bases and at J to 4 bases, leaving 7 bases not matched to a gene. CDR3 coding DNA: TGCAGCGTGCGAGGACAGGGCGCCTATGGCTACACCTTC. This gives the protein CSVRGQGAYGYTF.

This chain connects TRBV15 to TRBJ1-6; 7 bases align to TRBD1. This CDR3 has 13 residues. Trimming removed 6 bases from V and 7 bases from J; junction bases left unmatched: 3. Germline values: CDR1 LNHNV, CDR2 YYDKDF (reference sequence). The CDR3 nucleotides read TGTGCCACCAGTGACAGGGAAAATTCACCCCTCCACTTT. Amino acid sequence: CATSDRENSPLHF.

The chain links TRBV6-5 to TRBJ1-5; the match to TRBD1 covers 11 bases. J was trimmed by 6 bases and V by 1 base; bases with no gene match: 2. Per germline, CDR1 MNHEY and CDR2 SVGAGI. The CDR3 covers 15 residues. As DNA, the CDR3 is TGTGCCAGCAGTTACTGGGACAGGGGGTTTCAGCCCCAGCATTTT. This translates into CASSYWDRGFQPQHF.

The chain employs TRBV5-1 and TRBJ2-2; no definite D call. Trimming left V 4 bases short and J 1 base short, with 8 bases between. Germline V CDR1 and CDR2: SGHRS, YFSETQ. The CDR3 has 14 residues. This chain's CDR3 is CASSLMRNTGELFF. The DNA for the CDR3 is TGCGCCAGCAGCCTCATGCGGAACACCGGGGAGCTGTTTTTT.

This chain joins TRBV29-1 and TRBJ1-1; possibly TRBD1 for D (5 bases). This CDR3 is 13 amino acids long. Germline V gene sequence: CDR1 SQVTM, CDR2 ANQGSEA. V was pared by 7 bases and J by 1 base, with 13 bases between. The CDR3, as DNA: TGCAGCGGAGCCACAGGACCGAACACTGAAGCTTTCTTT. Encoded protein: CSGATGPNTEAFF.

This chain uses TRBV20-1 with TRBJ2-3, with 7 bases matching TRBD1. Per germline, CDR1 DFQATT and CDR2 SNEGSKA (reference sequence). The CDR3 totals 16 residues. Trimming removed 6 bases from V and 7 bases from J; junction bases left unmatched: 19. Here the CDR3 DNA reads TGCAGTGCCAACTACGGGACAGCTGCTATCCACCATACGCAGTATTTT. Translating gives CSANYGTAAIHHTQYF.

This clonotype was detected a few times. The rearrangement joins TRBV20-1 to TRBJ1-1; D remains unclear. This CDR3 is built from 14 residues. Germline lookup yields CDR1 DFQATT and CDR2 SNEGSKA (reference sequence). Trimming left V 3 bases short and J 3 bases short, with 14 bases between. The CDR3 DNA reads as TGCAGTGCTAGGCTTCCGCAGACCTACACTGAAGCTTTCTTT. It translates to CSARLPQTYTEAFF.

The gene calls are TRBV19 and TRBJ2-3; TRBD1 or TRBD2 may be the D gene (6 bases each). Germline V gene lookup returns CDR1 LNHDA and CDR2 SQIVND (reference sequence). CDR3 length equals 15 residues. V lost 7 bases and J 2 bases, leaving 16 bases between the germline ends. The CDR3 loop reads CASKKRGGPTDTQYF. For the CDR3, the DNA is TGTGCCAGTAAGAAGCGTGGGGGGCCCACAGATACGCAGTATTTT.

The DNA for the CDR3 is TGTGCCACCAGCAGAGCCCCAGGCAGGGTGCACGAGCAGTACTTC. It yields the protein CATSRAPGRVHEQYF. This sequence joins TRBV15 and TRBJ2-7; perhaps TRBD1 as D (5 bases). CDR1 is LNHNV and CDR2 is YYDKDF in the germline V gene (reference sequence). The CDR3 is 15 residues long. The germline V and J ends were trimmed by 1 base and 5 bases, with 15 bases remaining between them. The whole variable domain, filled in from reference TRBV15 and TRBJ2-7, reads DAMVIQNPRYQVTQFGKPVTLSCSQTLNHNVMYWYQQKSSQAPKLLFHYYDKDFNNEADTPDNFQSRRPNTSFCFLDIRSPGLGDTAMYLCATSRAPGRVHEQYFGPGTRLTVT.

The genes are TRBV20-1 and TRBJ1-5, with D possibly matching TRBD1 (6 bases). The V end lost 5 bases, the J end lost 0 bases, and 11 bases lay between the germline ends. The germline V gene encodes CDR1 DFQATT and CDR2 SNEGSKA (reference sequence). CDR3 length equals 14 residues. The CDR3 protein is CSAVRDISNQPQHF. As DNA, the CDR3 is TGCAGTGCTGTCCGGGACATTAGCAATCAGCCCCAGCATTTT.

This clonotype was recorded at least ten times. This chain links TRBV7-9 with TRBJ1-1; D is possibly TRBD1 (5 bases). This CDR3 is 15 amino acids long. Trimming cost V 5 bases and J 1 base, with 14 bases left between them. Germline V gene lookup returns CDR1 SEHNR and CDR2 FQNEAQ (reference sequence). In nucleotides, the CDR3 is TGTGCCAGCAGCCGCAGGGACGAGAAGAACACTGAAGCTTTCTTT. Its translation: CASSRRDEKNTEAFF.

This clonotype was seen at least ten times. The chain combines TRBV29-1 with TRBJ2-1, with D possibly TRBD2 on 5 matching bases. Germline V gene data show CDR1 as SQVTM and CDR2 as ANQGSEA. Trimming took 6 bases from V and 5 from J, leaving 11 bases between them. The CDR3 has 12 residues. The CDR3 reads CSVVRVDNEQFF. For the CDR3, the DNA is TGCAGCGTGGTGCGGGTGGACAATGAGCAGTTCTTC.

This clonotype was counted ten times or more. V is TRBV24-1 and J is TRBJ2-2, with 9 positions matching TRBD1. V gave up 4 bases and J gave up 5 bases; unmatched junction bases: 7. Per the germline V gene, CDR1 is KGHDR and CDR2 is SFDVKD. The CDR3 length is 16 residues. The DNA for the CDR3 is TGTGCCACCAGTGACCTAAGACAGGGGGATACCGGGGAGCTGTTTTTT. Its translation: CATSDLRQGDTGELFF.

The chain recombines TRBV11-2 with TRBJ2-7, with 9 bases fitting TRBD1. V lost 5 bases to trimming and J lost 5 bases; unmatched junction nucleotides: 10. This CDR3 has 15 amino acids. The germline V gene has CDR1 SGHAT and CDR2 FQNNGV. CDR3 protein: CASSRTGTGIDEQYF. As DNA, the CDR3 is TGTGCCAGCAGCCGGACCGGGACAGGGATCGACGAGCAGTACTTC.